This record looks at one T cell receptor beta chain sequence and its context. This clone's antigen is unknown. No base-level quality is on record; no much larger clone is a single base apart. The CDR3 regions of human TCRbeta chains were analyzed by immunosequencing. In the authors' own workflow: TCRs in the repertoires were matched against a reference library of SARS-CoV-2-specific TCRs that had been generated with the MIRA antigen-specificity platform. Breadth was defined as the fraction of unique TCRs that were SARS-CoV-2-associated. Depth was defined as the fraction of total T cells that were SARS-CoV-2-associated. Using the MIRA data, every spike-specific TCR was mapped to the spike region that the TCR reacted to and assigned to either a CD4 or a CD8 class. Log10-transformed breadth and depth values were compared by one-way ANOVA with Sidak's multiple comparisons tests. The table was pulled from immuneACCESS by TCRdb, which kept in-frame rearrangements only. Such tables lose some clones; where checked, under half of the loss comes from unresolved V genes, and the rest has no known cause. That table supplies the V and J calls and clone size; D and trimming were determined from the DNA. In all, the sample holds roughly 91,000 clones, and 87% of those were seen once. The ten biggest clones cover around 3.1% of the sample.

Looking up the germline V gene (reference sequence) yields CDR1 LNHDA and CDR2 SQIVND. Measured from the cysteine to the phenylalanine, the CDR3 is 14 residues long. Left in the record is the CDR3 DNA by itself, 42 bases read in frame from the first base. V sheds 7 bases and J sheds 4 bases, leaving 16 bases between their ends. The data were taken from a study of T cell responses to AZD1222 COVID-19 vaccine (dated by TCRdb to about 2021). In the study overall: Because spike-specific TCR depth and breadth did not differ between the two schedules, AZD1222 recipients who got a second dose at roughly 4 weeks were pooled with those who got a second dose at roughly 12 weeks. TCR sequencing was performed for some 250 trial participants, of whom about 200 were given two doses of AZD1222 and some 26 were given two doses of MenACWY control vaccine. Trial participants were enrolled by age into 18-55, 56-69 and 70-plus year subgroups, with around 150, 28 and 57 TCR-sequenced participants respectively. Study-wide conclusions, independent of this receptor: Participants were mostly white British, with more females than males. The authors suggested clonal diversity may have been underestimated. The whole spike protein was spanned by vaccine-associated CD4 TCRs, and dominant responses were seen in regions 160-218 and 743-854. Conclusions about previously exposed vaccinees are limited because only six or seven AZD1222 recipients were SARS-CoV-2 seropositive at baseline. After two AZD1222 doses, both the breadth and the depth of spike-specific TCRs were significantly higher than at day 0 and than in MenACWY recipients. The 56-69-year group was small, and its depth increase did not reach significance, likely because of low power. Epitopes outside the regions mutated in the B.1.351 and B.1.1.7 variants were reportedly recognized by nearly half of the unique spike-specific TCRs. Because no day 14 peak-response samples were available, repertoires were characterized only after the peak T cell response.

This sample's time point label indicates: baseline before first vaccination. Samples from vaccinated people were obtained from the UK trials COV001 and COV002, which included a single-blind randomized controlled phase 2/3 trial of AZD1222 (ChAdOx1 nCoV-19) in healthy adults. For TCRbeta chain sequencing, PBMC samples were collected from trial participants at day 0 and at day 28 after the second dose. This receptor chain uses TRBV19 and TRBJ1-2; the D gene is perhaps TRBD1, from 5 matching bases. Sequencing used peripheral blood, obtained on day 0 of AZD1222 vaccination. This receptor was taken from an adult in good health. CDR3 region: CASTPNRQPYGYTF. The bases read TGTGCCAGTACCCCAAACCGACAGCCCTATGGCTACACCTTC.